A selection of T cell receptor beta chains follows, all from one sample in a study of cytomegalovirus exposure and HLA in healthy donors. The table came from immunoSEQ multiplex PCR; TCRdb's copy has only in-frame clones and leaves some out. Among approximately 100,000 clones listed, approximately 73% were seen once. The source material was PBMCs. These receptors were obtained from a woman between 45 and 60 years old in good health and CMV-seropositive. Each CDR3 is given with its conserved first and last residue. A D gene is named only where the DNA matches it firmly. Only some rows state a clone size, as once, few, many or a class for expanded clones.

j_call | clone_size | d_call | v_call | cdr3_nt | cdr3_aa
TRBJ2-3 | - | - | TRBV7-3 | TGTGCCAGCAGCTCCCTAGGCACAGATACGCAGTATTTT | CASSSLGTDTQYF
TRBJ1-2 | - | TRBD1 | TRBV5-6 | TGTGCCAGCAGCTTGGGAGGAACAGGGGCGACGGTTGGCTACACCTTC | CASSLGGTGATVGYTF
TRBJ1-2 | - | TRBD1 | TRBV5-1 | TGCGCCAGCAGCTTGGGAGGGACAGGGGATGGCTACACCTTC | CASSLGGTGDGYTF
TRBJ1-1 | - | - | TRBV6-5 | TGTGCCAGCAGTTACACGGGTGAAGCTTTCTTT | CASSYTGEAFF
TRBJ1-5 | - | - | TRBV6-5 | TGTGCCAGCAGTGACAATAGCAATCAGCCCCAGCATTTT | CASSDNSNQPQHF
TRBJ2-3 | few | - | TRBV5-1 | TGCGCCAGCAGGCCTGAGGGGGGGGGACAAGATACGCAGTATTTT | CASRPEGGGQDTQYF
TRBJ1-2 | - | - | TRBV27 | TGTGCCAGCAGTTTGCGGGGGGCGTATGGCTACACCTTC | CASSLRGAYGYTF
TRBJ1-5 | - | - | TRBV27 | TGTGCCAGCAGGGTCGGGGGGGCTCAGAATCAGCCCCAGCATTTT | CASRVGGAQNQPQHF
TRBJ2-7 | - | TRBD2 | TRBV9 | TGTGCCAGCAGCGTGGGGGGACTAGCCGGAGACGAGCAGTACTTC | CASSVGGLAGDEQYF
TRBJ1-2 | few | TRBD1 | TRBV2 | TGTGCCAGCAGGAGAGCTGACAGGGAAAACGGCTACACCTTC | CASRRADRENGYTF
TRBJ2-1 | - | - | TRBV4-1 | TGCGCCAGCAGCCCGGGACTCCACAATGAGCAGTTCTTC | CASSPGLHNEQFF
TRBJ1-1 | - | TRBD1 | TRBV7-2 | TGTGCCAGCAGCTTAGAGCACTACAGGGGAGGCGAAGCTTTCTTT | CASSLEHYRGGEAFF
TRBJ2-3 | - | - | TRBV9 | TGTGCCAGCAGCGTATCGAGCCTTCCCTCTAGCACAGATACGCAGTATTTT | CASSVSSLPSSTDTQYF
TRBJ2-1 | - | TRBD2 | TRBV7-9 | TGTGCCAGCAGCTTAATCCGGGAGGGAAGTAATGAGCAGTTCTTC | CASSLIREGSNEQFF
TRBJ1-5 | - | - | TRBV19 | TGTGCCAGTAGGAGAGATGGTTCAGGGGCAAATCAGCCCCAGCATTTT | CASRRDGSGANQPQHF
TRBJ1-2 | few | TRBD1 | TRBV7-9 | TGTGCCAGCAGCTCGGGACAGGGGTATGGCTACACCTTC | CASSSGQGYGYTF
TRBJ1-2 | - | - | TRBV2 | TGTGCCAGCAGAGGGACAACTGCTAACTATGGCTACACCTTC | CASRGTTANYGYTF
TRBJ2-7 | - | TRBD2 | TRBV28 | TGTGCCAGCAGTCCCCTTCCGGGAGGCGGGTACGAGCAGTACTTC | CASSPLPGGGYEQYF
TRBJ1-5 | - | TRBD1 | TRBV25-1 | TGTGCCAGCAGTGGGACAGGGATGGGACAGCCCCAGCATTTT | CASSGTGMGQPQHF
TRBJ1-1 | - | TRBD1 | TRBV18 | TGTGCCAGCTCCATTACTGCCCGGGACAGGGGAGAAGCTTTCTTT | CASSITARDRGEAFF
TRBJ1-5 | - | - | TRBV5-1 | TGCGCCGCTGGCGGGGGGGCTGGTTTGCCCCAGCATTTT | CAAGGGAGLPQHF